Detailed here is one T cell receptor beta chain. Its antigen remains unknown. These data are taken from a study of CD8+ T cells in alopecia areata. cDNA serving as the sequencing template came from extracted, reverse transcribed RNA. Method: immunoSEQ multiplex PCR; TCRdb's copy keeps in-frame clones and lacks some. The table records about 200,000 clones, 35% to 45% of them present only once. The study's findings and limits: The link between baseline CD8+ expansion and response remains uncertain with one nonresponder. Greater clonality was observed in lesional scalp samples, especially alopecia totalis/universalis, versus normal scalp.

The V end was cut by 6 bases, the J end by 11 bases, with 19 bases between. The CDR3 extends over 13 amino acids. Germline CDR1 reads PRHDT; CDR2 reads FYEKMQ (reference sequence). The treatment: oral pan-JAK inhibitor, 5-10 mg twice daily. The authors sorted CD4+ and CD8+ T cells from PBMCs. This receptor was identified in a human donor with alopecia areata. The sequencing here drew on CD4+ T cells sorted from blood, taken at approximately week 34, from a patient treated with tofacitinib. The V gene is TRBV13, the J gene TRBJ1-1, with D possibly TRBD1 on 6 matching bases. CDR3 sequence (DNA): TGTGCCAGCAGTCTTTTCGGGGGGCAGGAGGCTTTCTTT. Protein product: CASSLFGGQEAFF.